This TCR beta chain appears in the sequencing data of a study of blood T cell repertoires in COVID-19. Across the study: In each case, the material was cDNA or gDNA derived from T cells, B-cell-depleted T cells, or PBMCs.

This CDR3 has 21 amino acids. Trimming took 2 bases from V and 5 from J; bases not matched to a gene: 15. CDR1 and CDR2 from the germline V gene are KGHDR and SFDVKD. Only in-frame clones appear in the TCRdb table, and some are missing; sequencing was by immunoSEQ multiplex PCR. The sample has 350,000 or so clones; over 85% are singletons. Seattle patient enrollment occurred during active infection, with longitudinal follow-up thereafter. The sequence came from a woman aged 60 to 75 with COVID-19, enrolled during active disease. The sequenced sample consisted of peripheral blood. The chain recombines TRBV24-1 with TRBJ2-3; 16 positions match TRBD2. Written as DNA, the CDR3 is TGTGCCACCAGTGATTCTCTCCACCCCGGGACTAGCGGGGGGGCCGGAGATACGCAGTATTTT. Translation gives CATSDSLHPGTSGGAGDTQYF.